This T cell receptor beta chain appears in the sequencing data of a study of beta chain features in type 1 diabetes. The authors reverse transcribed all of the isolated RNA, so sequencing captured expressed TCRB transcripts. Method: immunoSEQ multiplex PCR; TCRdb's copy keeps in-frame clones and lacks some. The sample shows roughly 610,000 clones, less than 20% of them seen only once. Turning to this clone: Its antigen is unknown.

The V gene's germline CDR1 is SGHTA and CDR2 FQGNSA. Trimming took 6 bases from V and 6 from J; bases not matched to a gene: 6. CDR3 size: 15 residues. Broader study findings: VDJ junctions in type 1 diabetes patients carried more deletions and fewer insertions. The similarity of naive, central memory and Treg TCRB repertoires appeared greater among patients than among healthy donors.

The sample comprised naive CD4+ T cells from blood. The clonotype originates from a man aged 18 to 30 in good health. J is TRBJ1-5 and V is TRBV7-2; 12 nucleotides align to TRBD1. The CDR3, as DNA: TGTGCCAGCAGGGGGACAGGGGGCGCGGCTCAGCCCCAGCATTTT. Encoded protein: CASRGTGGAAQPQHF.